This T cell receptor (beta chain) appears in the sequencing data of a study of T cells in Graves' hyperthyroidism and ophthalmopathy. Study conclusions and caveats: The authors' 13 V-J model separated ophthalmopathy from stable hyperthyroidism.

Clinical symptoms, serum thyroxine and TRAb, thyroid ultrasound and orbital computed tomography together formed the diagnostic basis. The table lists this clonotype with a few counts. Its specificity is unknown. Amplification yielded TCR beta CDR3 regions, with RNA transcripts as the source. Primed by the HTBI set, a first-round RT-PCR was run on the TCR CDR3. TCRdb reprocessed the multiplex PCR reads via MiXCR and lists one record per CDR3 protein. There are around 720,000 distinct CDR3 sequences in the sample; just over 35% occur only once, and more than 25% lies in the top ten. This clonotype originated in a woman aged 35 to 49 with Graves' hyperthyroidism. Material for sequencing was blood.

The CDR3 loop reads CASSLGRGAGSYEQYF. The CDR3 DNA is TGTGCCAGCAGCTTGGGGCGGGGGGCCGGCTCCTACGAGCAGTACTTC. This chain joins TRBV5-4 and TRBJ2-7, with 8 nucleotides matching TRBD2. CDR3 length: 16 residues. V shed 0 bases and J 0 bases; nucleotides not matched to a gene: 5. Germline V CDR1 and CDR2: SGHNT, YYREEE (reference sequence). Variable domain in full (rest from reference TRBV5-4 and TRBJ2-7): ETGVTQSPTHLIKTRGQQVTLRCSSQSGHNTVSWYQQALGQGPQFIFQYYREEENGRGNFPPRFSGLQFPNYSSELNVNALELDDSALYLCASSLGRGAGSYEQYFGPGTRLTVT.